This T cell receptor beta chain stems from a study of PD-1 blockade in classical Hodgkin lymphoma. Broader study findings: Exclusion removed patients who began nivolumab under 1 year after ASCT. Complete responders started with a diversity level that resembled newly diagnosed patients at baseline.

Time point defined: cycle 4 day 1 (C4D1), after 6 weeks of nivolumab. Every patient was affected by relapse after autologous stem cell transplantation, while exposure to brentuximab vedotin was not uniform. Using immunoSEQ multiplex PCR, the repertoire was profiled, and TCRdb retains in-frame clones only, with some absent. The sample records 26,000 or so clones, 72% being singletons. In the case of this clone: Its antigen is not known.

Trimming pared 1 base from V and 3 bases from J, leaving 9 bases between. The length of the CDR3 is 14 residues. The V gene's germline CDR1 is MNHEY and CDR2 SVGAGI. This receptor was identified in a human donor with classical Hodgkin lymphoma. The rearrangement joins TRBV6-5 to TRBJ1-1; D is perhaps TRBD1 (5 bases). The sample was peripheral blood mononuclear cells (PBMCs), taken before the fourth cycle of nivolumab. The CDR3 is CASSYFRDDTEAFF. The CDR3 DNA sequence: TGTGCCAGCAGTTACTTCCGGGACGACACTGAAGCTTTCTTT.